The 29 T cell receptor beta chains below all came from one sample that was sequenced in a study of T cell repertoires in cytomegalovirus infection (dated by TCRdb to about 2019). The run used an Illumina HiSeq 1500. TCRdb reworked the public reads: Q25 trimming with fastp, MiXCR clone assembly, productive beta chains retained. A single entry per CDR3 protein holds the most common genes and DNA from its merged rows. Present in this sample are under 250,000 distinct CDR3 sequences, about 7% of which were seen just once. Roughly 6% of the sample belongs to the ten largest clones. Sequences were obtained from PBMCs. Receptor source: a human donor in good health (CMV status not recorded). Some clones in this sample may be carry-over from other donors' samples.

This clonotype was picked up many times. The rearrangement uses TRBV28 and TRBJ2-7, with 7 positions matching TRBD1. The CDR3 is 14 residues long. Trimming removed 7 bases from V and 6 bases from J; junction bases left unmatched: 12. In germline, CDR1 is MDHEN, CDR2 SYDVKM. This CDR3 is CASTLGQTTREQYF. The CDR3 DNA reads TGTGCCAGCACTTTGGGACAGACCACCCGCGAGCAGTACTTC.

At least ten counts were recorded for this clonotype. The J gene is TRBJ1-4, the V gene TRBV27; 8 nucleotides agree with TRBD1. Germline CDR1 is MNHEY and CDR2 is SMNVEV (reference sequence). V shed 2 bases and J 6 bases; nucleotides not matched to a gene: 11. This CDR3 contains 17 residues. CDR3 nucleotides: TGTGCCAGCAGTTTAATGCGTCAGGGGGCGAACGATGAAAAACTGTTTTTT. Protein: CASSLMRQGANDEKLFF.

Ten or more counts support this clonotype. The chain employs TRBV7-2 and TRBJ2-2; TRBD1 matches at 7 bases. Germline trimming cut 5 bases from V and 1 base from J; bases unmatched to any gene: 16. Germline assignment: CDR1 SGHTA and CDR2 FQGNSA. This CDR3 has 19 residues. The CDR3: CASSPHSLTGYMNTGELFF. CDR3 nucleotides: TGTGCCAGCAGCCCCCACAGCCTGACAGGGTACATGAACACCGGGGAGCTGTTTTTT.

Many counts were recorded for this clonotype. The J gene is TRBJ1-1, the V gene TRBV6-5; TRBD1 might be the D (5 bases). Germline V CDR1 and CDR2: MNHEY, SVGAGI. There are 14 residues in the CDR3. Trimming removed 5 bases from V and 4 bases from J, with 14 bases in between. CDR3 in amino acids: CASSPLQGGTEAFF. In nucleotides, the CDR3 is TGTGCCAGCAGTCCCCTCCAGGGAGGCACTGAAGCTTTCTTT.

This clonotype came up many times. The J gene is TRBJ1-1, the V gene TRBV6-2 or TRBV6-3; D may be TRBD1 (5 bases). The CDR3 is 16 residues long. Per germline, CDR1 MNHEY and CDR2 SVGEGT. Trimming removed 2 bases at V and 1 base at J, with 14 bases between. DNA for the CDR3: TGTGCCAGCAGTTACGCGTTTTTACAGGAGAACACTGAAGCTTTCTTT. Protein: CASSYAFLQENTEAFF.

This clonotype was seen repeatedly, ten times or more. The V gene is TRBV28, the J gene TRBJ2-7, with D maybe TRBD2 (7 bases). Germline V gene lookup returns CDR1 MDHEN and CDR2 SYDVKM. The CDR3 covers 14 residues. The V end was cut by 7 bases, the J end by 5 bases, with 18 bases between. DNA for the CDR3: TGTGCCAGCATATCGGGGGGCGCTGGCCACGAGCAGTACTTC. As protein: CASISGGAGHEQYF.

Ten or more counts support this clonotype. V gene TRBV10-3 combines with J gene TRBJ2-2; D unclear. There are 16 residues in the CDR3. V was shortened by 4 bases and J by 0 bases, with 12 bases between the two germline ends. Germline CDR1 ENHRY, CDR2 SYGVKD. CDR3 in DNA: TGTGCCATCAGTGCAGATCCCATCTCGAACACCGGGGAGCTGTTTTTT. This codes for CAISADPISNTGELFF.

There are many counts of this clonotype. The chain carries TRBV28 and TRBJ2-1; weak D call: TRBD2 (6 bases). This CDR3 has 12 residues. CDR1 is MDHEN, CDR2 SYDVKM, per germline. V lost 4 bases and J 10 bases, leaving 11 bases between the germline ends. CDR3 protein: CASSSWREEQFF. CDR3 nucleotides: TGTGCCAGCAGTTCTTGGAGGGAGGAGCAGTTCTTC.

This CDR3 is CASSLDSQRGRRFF. CDR3 DNA sequence: TGTGCCAGCAGCTTAGACTCCCAGCGGGGGCGACGGTTCTTC. The chain employs TRBV11-3 and TRBJ2-1; 8 nucleotides match TRBD2. The CDR3 has 14 residues. CDR1 and CDR2 (germline): SGHNT, YENEEA. The trim removed 0 bases at V and 15 bases at J, leaving 10 bases unmatched.

This clonotype was seen many times. The chain employs TRBV5-6 and TRBJ1-1; no firm D call. Looked up from germline, CDR1 is SGHDT and CDR2 is YYEEEE. The germline V and J ends were trimmed by 2 bases and 5 bases, with 13 bases remaining between them. This CDR3 region has 14 residues. The CDR3 sequence is CASSLELGRTEAFF. In nucleotides, the CDR3 is TGTGCCAGCAGCTTAGAACTTGGAAGGACTGAAGCTTTCTTT.

This clonotype was seen at least ten times. The chain joins TRBV2 to TRBJ2-1, with D unresolved. V lost 6 bases and J lost 0, with 15 bases in between. The CDR3 is made up of 16 amino acids. Per the germline V gene, CDR1 is SNHLY and CDR2 is FYNNEI. The CDR3 loop is CASRQLRPSSYNEQFF. The DNA for the CDR3 is TGTGCCAGCAGACAACTACGCCCGAGCTCCTACAATGAGCAGTTCTTC.

This clonotype was picked up many times. The chain recombines TRBV3-1 with TRBJ1-1, with TRBD1 matching 8 bases. V shed 5 bases, J shed 0 bases, and the junction held 2 bases outside the gene matches. The CDR3 spans 14 residues. Germline V gene sequence: CDR1 LGHDT, CDR2 YNNKEL (reference sequence). CDR3 residues: CASSWTGMNTEAFF. CDR3 nucleotides: TGTGCCAGCAGCTGGACAGGGATGAACACTGAAGCTTTCTTT.

This clonotype was observed a handful of times. The chain employs TRBV20-1 and TRBJ2-7; 8 bases are a match to TRBD1. Germline CDR1 and CDR2: DFQATT and SNEGSKA (reference sequence). Germline trimming cut 3 bases from V and 6 bases from J; bases unmatched to any gene: 13. There are 15 residues in the CDR3. CDR3 nucleotides: TGCAGTGCTAGGGGGCAGGGGGCCCTCGGGGGCGAGCAGTACTTC. Protein product: CSARGQGALGGEQYF.

This clonotype was recorded many times. The chain couples TRBV6-2 or TRBV6-3 to TRBJ2-1; TRBD2 aligns across 9 bases. Trimming took 6 bases from V and 5 from J; bases not matched to a gene: 8. This CDR3 is 15 amino acids long. Germline CDR1 MNHEY, CDR2 SVGEGT. The CDR3 spells CASRTSGGKNNEQFF. The CDR3 DNA follows: TGTGCCAGCAGGACCAGCGGGGGGAAAAACAATGAGCAGTTCTTC.

This clonotype has a count of ten or more. The chain joins TRBV7-4 to TRBJ1-4; TRBD1 agrees at 12 bases. In germline, CDR1 is SGHVT, CDR2 SQSDAQ. This CDR3 is built from 20 residues. The V gene end was trimmed by 3 bases and the J gene end by 4 bases; junction bases not matched to a gene: 15. The CDR3 region is CASSFGTGGVETFYNEKLFF. The CDR3 coding sequence is TGTGCCAGCAGCTTCGGGACAGGGGGCGTCGAAACCTTTTATAATGAAAAACTGTTTTTT.

Many counts were recorded for this clonotype. V and J are TRBV7-6 and TRBJ2-2, with D uncertain. This CDR3 is 17 amino acids long. Germline V gene sequence: CDR1 SGHVS, CDR2 FNYEAQ. The V and J ends lost 3 bases and 0 bases respectively, with 14 bases between them. DNA for the CDR3: TGTGCCAGCAGCTTGTTTCCGACATTCACGAACACCGGGGAGCTGTTTTTT. Its protein product is CASSLFPTFTNTGELFF.

This clonotype was seen many times. The V call is TRBV12-3 or TRBV12-4, the J call TRBJ1-5; D gene ambiguous. This CDR3 region has 12 residues. Trimming cost V 1 base and J 8 bases, with 6 bases left between them. CDR3 coding DNA: TGTGCCAGCAGTTTAGACGGGAAGCCCCAGCATTTT. Translated, it gives CASSLDGKPQHF.

This clonotype was detected many times. The chain employs TRBV20-1 and TRBJ1-2; a weak D match, TRBD1 (6 bases). Trimming pared 3 bases from V and 4 bases from J, leaving 12 bases between. CDR3 length equals 13 residues. CDR1 DFQATT and CDR2 SNEGSKA come from the germline V gene (reference sequence). CDR3 DNA: TGCAGTGCTAGCCAGAGGGGGGCCTATGGCTACACCTTC. This encodes CSASQRGAYGYTF.

This clonotype was seen ten or more times. The V and J genes are TRBV29-1 and TRBJ1-2, with 7 positions matching TRBD1. V lost 3 bases, J lost 5 bases, and 9 bases stayed unmatched. From germline, CDR1 is SQVTM and CDR2 ANQGSEA. There are 14 residues in the CDR3. The CDR3 is CSVEFRDSMYGYTF. The CDR3, as DNA: TGCAGCGTTGAGTTCCGGGACAGCATGTATGGCTACACCTTC.

CDR3 sequence (DNA): TGTGCCAGCAGTTTCTCAGGGACATCTCACACCCTGGGCTACACCTTC. It translates to CASSFSGTSHTLGYTF. The rearrangement joins TRBV28 to TRBJ1-2, with a weak D call TRBD1 (6 bases). V lost 3 bases and J lost 8, with 22 bases in between. This CDR3 has 16 residues. The germline gives CDR1 MDHEN, CDR2 SYDVKM.

This clonotype was counted at least ten times. V is TRBV6-2 or TRBV6-3 and J is TRBJ1-1; D remains ambiguous. Trimming took off 0 bases at V and 0 bases at J, with 8 bases between the two ends. CDR1 MNHEY and CDR2 SVGEGT come from the germline V gene. This CDR3 spans 15 amino acids. For the CDR3, the DNA is TGTGCCAGCAGTTACTCTGGATCTATGAACACTGAAGCTTTCTTT. It codes for CASSYSGSMNTEAFF.

Ten or more counts support this clonotype. The chain carries TRBV29-1 and TRBJ1-4; 9 positions agree with TRBD1. CDR1 SQVTM and CDR2 ANQGSEA come from the germline V gene. The CDR3 extends over 13 amino acids. J gave up 7 bases and V 7 bases, and 7 bases lay outside the gene matches. CDR3 residues: CSAPGQGGEKLFF. The CDR3 bases are TGCAGCGCGCCGGGACAGGGCGGTGAAAAACTGTTTTTT.

The gene calls are TRBV29-1 and TRBJ1-1; TRBD1 matches 7 bases. V lost 7 bases, J lost 5 bases, and 13 bases stayed unmatched. There are 14 residues in the CDR3. Germline lookup yields CDR1 SQVTM and CDR2 ANQGSEA. In nucleotides, the CDR3 is TGCAGCGCCCGGGACAGACACCCTGTGACTGAAGCTTTCTTT. It encodes CSARDRHPVTEAFF. Based on the CDR3 plus reference TRBV29-1 and TRBJ1-1, the full variable domain is SAVISQKPSRDICQRGTSLTIQCQVDSQVTMMFWYRQQPGQSLTLIATANQGSEATYESGFVIDKFPISRPNLTFSTLTVSNMSPEDSSIYLCSARDRHPVTEAFFGQGTRLTVV.

The chain links TRBV18 to TRBJ2-6, with 8 positions matching TRBD1. The CDR3 has 18 amino acids. The germline CDR1 and CDR2 sequences are KGHSH and LQKENI. Trimming took 0 bases from V and 0 from J; bases not matched to a gene: 4. This CDR3 is CASSPPGTGLSGANVLTF. CDR3 bases: TGTGCCAGCTCACCACCGGGGACAGGCCTCTCTGGGGCCAACGTCCTGACTTTC. The full variable domain, in which reference TRBV18 and TRBJ2-6 provide the parts outside the CDR3, is NAGVMQNPRHLVRRRGQEARLRCSPMKGHSHVYWYRQLPEEGLKFMVYLQKENIIDESGMPKERFSAEFPKEGPSILRIQQVVRGDSAAYFCASSPPGTGLSGANVLTFGAGSRLTVL.

This clonotype was seen ten or more times. The CDR3 DNA is TGTGCCAGCAGTTTAGTAGCCGGGACAGGCCAGCATTTT. This translates into CASSLVAGTGQHF. The chain uses TRBV12-3 or TRBV12-4 and TRBJ1-5; 8 bases map to TRBD1. With 1 base clipped from V and 12 bases from J, the junction kept 5 bases outside the gene matches. This CDR3 has 13 amino acids.

This clonotype was seen many times. This chain uses TRBV7-2 with TRBJ1-6, with D tentatively TRBD1 (6 bases). Germline CDR1 is SGHTA and CDR2 is FQGNSA. This CDR3 is built from 14 residues. The germline V and J ends were trimmed by 3 bases and 7 bases, with 10 bases remaining between them. CDR3 sequence: CASSLNRANSPLHF. The CDR3 DNA sequence: TGTGCCAGCAGCTTGAACAGGGCGAATTCACCCCTCCACTTT.

This clonotype was detected ten times or more. This sequence joins TRBV20-1 and TRBJ2-3; D not certain. Trimming pared 1 base from V and 8 bases from J, leaving 16 bases between. The CDR3 loop spans 14 amino acids. Germline V gene lookup returns CDR1 DFQATT and CDR2 SNEGSKA (reference sequence). CDR3 DNA sequence: TGCAGTGCTAGAGTGAGAGCACTCTTTGTTACGCAGTATTTT. Its protein product is CSARVRALFVTQYF.

This clonotype was seen a few times. The chain uses TRBV14 and TRBJ2-7; the match to TRBD1 covers 10 bases. The CDR3 sequence is 15 residues long. Germline loops: CDR1 SGHDN, CDR2 FVKESK. After removal of 4 bases from V and 5 bases from J, the junction contained 8 bases not matched to a gene. The CDR3 spells CASSPLWTGGDEQYF. The CDR3 DNA reads as TGTGCCAGCAGCCCCCTCTGGACAGGGGGTGACGAGCAGTACTTC.

The genes are TRBV12-3 or TRBV12-4 and TRBJ1-6; TRBD1 matches 9 bases. This CDR3 has 15 residues. J lost 12 bases, V lost 6 bases, and 12 bases had no gene match. CDR3 nucleotide sequence: TGTGCCAGCAGAGATGGACAGGGGACATTCGGACCCCTCCACTTT. This sequence encodes CASRDGQGTFGPLHF.